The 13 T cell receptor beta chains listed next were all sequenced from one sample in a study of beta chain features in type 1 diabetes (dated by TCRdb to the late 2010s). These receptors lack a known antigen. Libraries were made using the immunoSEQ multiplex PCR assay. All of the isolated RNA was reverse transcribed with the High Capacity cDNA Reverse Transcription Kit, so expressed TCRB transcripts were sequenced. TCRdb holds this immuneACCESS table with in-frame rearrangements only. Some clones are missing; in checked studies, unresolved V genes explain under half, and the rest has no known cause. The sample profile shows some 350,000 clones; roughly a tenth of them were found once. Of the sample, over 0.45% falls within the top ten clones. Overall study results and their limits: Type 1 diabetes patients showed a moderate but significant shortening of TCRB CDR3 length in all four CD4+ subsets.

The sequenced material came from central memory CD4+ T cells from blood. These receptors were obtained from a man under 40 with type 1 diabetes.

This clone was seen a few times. The CDR3 protein is CAVAGTEYYNEQFF. The CDR3 DNA reads TGTGCTGTCGCCGGGACAGAATACTACAATGAGCAGTTCTTC. The rearrangement uses TRBV6-5 and TRBJ2-1, with 7 bases fitting TRBD1. Germline V gene sequence: CDR1 MNHEY, CDR2 SVGAGI. The CDR3 has 14 amino acids.

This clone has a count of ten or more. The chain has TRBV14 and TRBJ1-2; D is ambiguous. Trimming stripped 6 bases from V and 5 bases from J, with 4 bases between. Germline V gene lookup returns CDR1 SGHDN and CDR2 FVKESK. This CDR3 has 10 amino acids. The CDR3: CASRGYGYTF. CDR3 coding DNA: TGTGCCAGCAGAGGTTATGGCTACACCTTC.

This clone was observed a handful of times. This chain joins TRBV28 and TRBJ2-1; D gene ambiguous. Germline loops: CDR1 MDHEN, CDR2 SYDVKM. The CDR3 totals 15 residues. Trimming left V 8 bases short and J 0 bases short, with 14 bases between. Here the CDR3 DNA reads TGTGCCAGCGACAACGGGCGGAGCTCCTACAATGAGCAGTTCTTC. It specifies CASDNGRSSYNEQFF. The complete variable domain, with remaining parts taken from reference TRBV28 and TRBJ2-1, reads DVKVTQSSRYLVKRTGEKVFLECVQDMDHENMFWYRQDPGLGLRLIYFSYDVKMKEKGDIPEGYSVSREKKERFSLILESASTNQTSMYLCASDNGRSSYNEQFFGPGTRLTVL.

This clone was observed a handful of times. The CDR3, as DNA: TGTGCCAGCATGCGGGACAGGGCTGCTTTCGAGCAGTACTTC. Protein product: CASMRDRAAFEQYF. V and J are TRBV7-8 and TRBJ2-7; TRBD1 matches at 9 bases. The germline gives CDR1 SGHVS, CDR2 FQNEAQ. The trim removed 7 bases at V and 6 bases at J, leaving 10 bases unmatched. This CDR3 has 14 residues. The variable domain in full, with the rest retrieved from reference TRBV7-8 and TRBJ2-7, is GAGVSQSPRYKVAKRGQDVALRCDPISGHVSLFWYQQALGQGPEFLTYFQNEAQLDKSGLPSDRFFAERPEGSVSTLKIQRTQQEDSAVYLCASMRDRAAFEQYFGPGTRLTVT.

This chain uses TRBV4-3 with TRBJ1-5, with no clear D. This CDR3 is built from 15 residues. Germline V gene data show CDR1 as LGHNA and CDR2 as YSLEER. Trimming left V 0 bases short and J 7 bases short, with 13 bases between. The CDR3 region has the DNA TGCGCCAGCAGCCAAGATAGGCAGGAAAGACAGCCCCAGCATTTT. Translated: CASSQDRQERQPQHF.

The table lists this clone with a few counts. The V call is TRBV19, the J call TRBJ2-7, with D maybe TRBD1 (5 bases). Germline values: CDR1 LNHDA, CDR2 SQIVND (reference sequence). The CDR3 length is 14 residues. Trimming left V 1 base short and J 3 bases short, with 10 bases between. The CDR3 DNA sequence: TGTGCCAGTAGTATAGGGGCAGGGCTCTACGAGCAGTACTTC. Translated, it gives CASSIGAGLYEQYF.

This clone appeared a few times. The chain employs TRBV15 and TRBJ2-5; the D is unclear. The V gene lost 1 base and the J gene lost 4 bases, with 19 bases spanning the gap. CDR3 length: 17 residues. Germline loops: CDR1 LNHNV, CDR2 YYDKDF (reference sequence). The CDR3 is CATSRVVTGLPGETQYF. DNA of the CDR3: TGTGCCACCAGCAGAGTTGTGACGGGCCTCCCGGGAGAGACCCAGTACTTC. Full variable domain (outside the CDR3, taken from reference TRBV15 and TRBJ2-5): DAMVIQNPRYQVTQFGKPVTLSCSQTLNHNVMYWYQQKSSQAPKLLFHYYDKDFNNEADTPDNFQSRRPNTSFCFLDIRSPGLGDTAMYLCATSRVVTGLPGETQYFGPGTRLLVL.

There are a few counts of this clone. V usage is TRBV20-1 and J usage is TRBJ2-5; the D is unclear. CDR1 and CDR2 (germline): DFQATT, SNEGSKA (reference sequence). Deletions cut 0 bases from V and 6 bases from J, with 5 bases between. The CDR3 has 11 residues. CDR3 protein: CSARDYKTQYF. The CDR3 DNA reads TGCAGTGCTAGAGATTATAAGACCCAGTACTTC.

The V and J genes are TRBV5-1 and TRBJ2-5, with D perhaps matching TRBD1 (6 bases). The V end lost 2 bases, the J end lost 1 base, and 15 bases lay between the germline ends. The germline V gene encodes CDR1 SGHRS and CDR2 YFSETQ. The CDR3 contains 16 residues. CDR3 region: CASSFRHRTAQETQYF. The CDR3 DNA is TGCGCCAGCAGCTTCCGACACAGGACAGCCCAAGAGACCCAGTACTTC.

The CDR3 region is CATSTLDRVRNEQFF. CDR3 sequence (DNA): TGTGCCACCAGCACTTTAGACAGGGTCCGCAATGAGCAGTTCTTC. The chain uses TRBV15 and TRBJ2-1, with 7 bases identical to TRBD1. Germline V lookup: CDR1 LNHNV, CDR2 YYDKDF (reference sequence). The CDR3 runs 15 residues. Trimming removed 4 bases from V and 6 bases from J; junction bases left unmatched: 9.

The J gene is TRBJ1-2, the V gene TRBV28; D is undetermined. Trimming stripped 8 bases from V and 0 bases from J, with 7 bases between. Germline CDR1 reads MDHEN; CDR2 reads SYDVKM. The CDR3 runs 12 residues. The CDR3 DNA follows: TGTGCCAGCTACAGCTCTAACTATGGCTACACCTTC. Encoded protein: CASYSSNYGYTF.

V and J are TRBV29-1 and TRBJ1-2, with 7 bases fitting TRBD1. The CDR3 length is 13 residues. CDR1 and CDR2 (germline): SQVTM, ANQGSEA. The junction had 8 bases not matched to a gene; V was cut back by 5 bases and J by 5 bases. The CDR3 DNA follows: TGCAGCGTTCTCCAGACAGGGCATTATGGCTACACCTTC. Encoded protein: CSVLQTGHYGYTF.

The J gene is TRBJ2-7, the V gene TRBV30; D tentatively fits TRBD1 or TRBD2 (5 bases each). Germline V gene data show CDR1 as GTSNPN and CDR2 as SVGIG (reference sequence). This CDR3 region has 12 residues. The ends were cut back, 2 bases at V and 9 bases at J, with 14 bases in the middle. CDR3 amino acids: CAWSSARDGQYF. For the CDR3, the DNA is TGTGCCTGGAGTTCCGCCAGGGACGGGCAGTACTTC.